This entry features one T cell receptor (beta chain) sequence. This specimen belongs to a study of OX40 agonist ivuxolimab in advanced cancers. TCRdb's copy holds only in-frame clones and misses some; the assay was immunoSEQ multiplex PCR. This sample has about 69,000 clones, with 80% to 90% found just once. CDR1 and CDR2 from the germline V gene are MNHNS and SASEGT. The CDR3 contains 12 residues. Trimming pared 7 bases from V and 9 bases from J, leaving 12 bases between. This clonotype originated in an adult with an advanced solid tumor such as melanoma, head and neck, liver or kidney cancer. This chain links TRBV6-1 with TRBJ2-2; TRBD1 or TRBD2 may be the D gene (5 bases each). The material was CD4+ or CD8+ T cells sorted from blood, obtained in a trial of the OX40 agonist ivuxolimab. The DNA for the CDR3 is TGTGCCAGCAATGGGGGATCGAGGGAGCTGTTTTTT. Amino acids: CASNGGSRELFF.